Below are 32 T cell receptor beta chains sequenced from a single sample in a study of T cell repertoires in cytomegalovirus infection. TCRdb independently ran MiXCR on the reads; one entry per CDR3 protein. The sample includes around 900,000 distinct CDR3 sequences, around a third of them seen just once. The antigens of these receptors remain unknown. Source: cultured CD8+ T cells from PBMCs, taken from culture after CMV antigen stimulation. These receptors originate from a human donor in good health (CMV status not recorded). Some clones in this sample may be carry-over from other donors' samples.

This clonotype was seen at least ten times. The rearrangement joins TRBV7-6 to TRBJ2-5, with no clear D. This CDR3 is built from 15 residues. V gave up 2 bases and J gave up 4 bases, with 14 bases separating them. CDR1 is SGHVS and CDR2 is FNYEAQ in the germline V gene. This CDR3 reads CASSLTDFEVETQYF. CDR3 DNA: TGTGCCAGCAGCTTAACCGATTTCGAGGTAGAGACCCAGTACTTC.

This clonotype was found a few times. The chain links TRBV19 to TRBJ2-7; TRBD1 matches 7 bases. This CDR3 contains 16 residues. V shed 4 bases, J shed 2 bases, and the junction held 11 bases outside the gene matches. CDR1 and CDR2 from the germline V gene are LNHDA and SQIVND (reference sequence). The DNA for the CDR3 is TGTGCCAGTAGTACGAGGACAGGCTCTTCACCCTACGAGCAGTACGTC. Its protein product is CASSTRTGSSPYEQYV.

This clonotype has just one count. CDR3 amino acids: CASSYSIQRGTYEQYF. The CDR3 DNA reads as TGTGCCAGCAGTTACTCGATCCAGCGGGGGACCTACGAGCAGTACTTC. The V call is TRBV6-6, the J call TRBJ2-7; 8 bases map to TRBD2. The CDR3 loop spans 16 amino acids. CDR1 is MNHNY, CDR2 SVGAGI, per germline (reference sequence). The junction had 6 bases not matched to a gene; V was cut back by 0 bases and J by 2 bases.

Comment on this clonotype: The junction differs from germline at one of its ends, possibly a read error. This chain uses TRBV4-1 with TRBJ1-1; the D is unclear. The CDR3 is 17 residues long. Germline V gives CDR1 MGHRA, CDR2 YSYEKL. CDR3 amino acids: CASSQDPSTLMNTEAFF. The CDR3 coding sequence is TGTGCCAGCAGCCAAGATCCCTCCACACTGATGAACACTGAAGCTTTCTTT.

This clonotype came up once. A read error may explain this, as a much larger clone is one base away. The J gene is TRBJ2-1, the V gene TRBV6-5; D remains ambiguous. CDR1 is MNHEY and CDR2 is SVGAGI in the germline V gene. The CDR3 runs to 18 residues. V lost 4 bases and J lost 4, with 23 bases in between. CDR3 protein: CASSCGISSPQEYNEQFF. CDR3 DNA sequence: TGTGCCAGCAGTTGCGGTATTTCCTCGCCCCAAGAGTACAATGAGCAGTTCTTC.

The V and J genes are TRBV12-5 and TRBJ2-3; D remains ambiguous. Deletions cut 6 bases from V and 4 bases from J, with 17 bases between. Germline V gives CDR1 LGHNT, CDR2 FRNRAP. The CDR3 runs 15 residues. This chain's CDR3 is CASGPTPTTPDTQYF. CDR3 DNA: TGTGCTAGTGGCCCGACCCCCACAACTCCAGATACGCAGTATTTT.

A note on this clonotype: One junction end disagrees with the germline gene, perhaps due to a read error. The CDR3 sequence is CANSYVGGAYNEQFF. CDR3 bases: TGTGCCAACAGTTACGTAGGGGGGGCATATAATGAGCAGTTCTTC. The V call is TRBV6-5, the J call TRBJ2-1; a possible D gene is TRBD2 (7 bases). This CDR3 has 15 residues. Germline CDR1 is MNHEY and CDR2 is SVGAGI.

This clonotype was counted between two and nine times. The V call is TRBV6-4, the J call TRBJ1-1; 7 bases line up with TRBD1. Germline values: CDR1 MRHNA, CDR2 SNTAGT. Losses at the gene ends were 3 bases for V and 1 base for J; bases not matched to a gene: 5. CDR3 length equals 15 residues. For the CDR3, the DNA is TGTGCCAGCAGTGAAGAGGAGGGGGCGAACACTGAAGCTTTCTTT. Translating it yields CASSEEEGANTEAFF.

This chain joins TRBV27 and TRBJ2-1, with 10 positions matching TRBD1. The V segment lost 1 base and the J segment 8 bases; nucleotides outside the gene matches: 11. Germline values: CDR1 MNHEY, CDR2 SMNVEV (reference sequence). CDR3 length equals 17 residues. CDR3 protein: CASSLLTGTGALDEQFF. CDR3 DNA sequence: TGTGCCAGCAGTTTATTAACCGGGACAGGGGCGCTGGATGAGCAGTTCTTC.

This clonotype was observed a few times. The chain uses TRBV11-2 and TRBJ1-2, with D possibly being TRBD1 (5 bases). Trimming stripped 0 bases from V and 6 bases from J, with 14 bases between. CDR1 and CDR2 (germline): SGHAT, FQNNGV. This CDR3 is 15 amino acids long. The CDR3 reads CASSLESWDVDGYTF. The CDR3 DNA follows: TGTGCCAGCAGCTTAGAATCGTGGGACGTCGATGGCTACACCTTC.

This clonotype turned up a few times. The chain joins TRBV7-3 to TRBJ2-2, with 8 bases identical to TRBD2. Germline V CDR1 and CDR2: SGHTA, FQGTGA. The V and J ends lost 3 bases and 0 bases, in that order; junction bases with no gene match: 6. This CDR3 is 17 amino acids long. CDR3 sequence: CASSLRGAHPNTGELFF. CDR3 bases: TGTGCCAGCAGCTTGCGGGGGGCGCATCCGAACACCGGGGAGCTGTTTTTT. Full variable domain (remainder filled in from reference TRBV7-3 and TRBJ2-2): GAGVSQTPSNKVTEKGKYVELRCDPISGHTALYWYRQSLGQGPEFLIYFQGTGAADDSGLPNDRFFAVRPEGSVSTLKIQRTERGDSAVYLCASSLRGAHPNTGELFFGEGSRLTVL.

This chain connects TRBV19 to TRBJ1-2; D perhaps matches TRBD1 (6 bases). Per germline, CDR1 LNHDA and CDR2 SQIVND (reference sequence). V gave up 7 bases and J gave up 6 bases, with 24 bases separating them. The CDR3 spans 16 residues. The CDR3 sequence is CASKDGVQGIQDGYTF. The CDR3 DNA reads as TGTGCCAGTAAGGACGGGGTGCAGGGGATACAGGATGGCTACACCTTC.

V and J are TRBV4-1 and TRBJ2-3; possibly TRBD2 for D (6 bases). The V end was cut by 0 bases, the J end by 8 bases, with 18 bases between. The length of the CDR3 is 16 residues. Germline V gene data show CDR1 as MGHRA and CDR2 as YSYEKL. CDR3 loop: CASSQEPGSVSGTQYF. In DNA, the CDR3 is TGCGCCAGCAGCCAAGAACCCGGGAGTGTATCAGGTACGCAGTATTTT.

This chain uses TRBV12-5 with TRBJ2-3, with 10 bases aligning to TRBD1. The J call may be mistaken, given a closer DNA end match to TRBJ1-5. In germline, CDR1 is LGHNT, CDR2 FRNRAP. The CDR3 totals 16 residues. Here the CDR3 DNA reads TGTGCTAGTGGCCCGGGACAGGGGCATTACACAGATACGCAGCATTTT. Amino acids: CASGPGQGHYTDTQHF.

The gene calls are TRBV28 and TRBJ2-1; tentatively, D is TRBD1 or TRBD2 (5 bases each). The CDR3 consists of 15 residues. Deletions cut 3 bases from V and 7 bases from J, with 16 bases between. The germline V gene encodes CDR1 MDHEN and CDR2 SYDVKM. The CDR3 sequence: CASSFKIGTMNEQFF. CDR3 bases: TGTGCCAGCAGTTTTAAAATAGGGACGATGAATGAGCAGTTCTTC.

The table lists this clonotype with many counts. J is TRBJ2-3 and V is TRBV7-2, with a possible D match to TRBD1 (6 bases). Deletions cut 6 bases from V and 2 bases from J, with 15 bases between. The CDR3 runs to 15 residues. The germline V gene has CDR1 SGHTA and CDR2 FQGNSA. As DNA, the CDR3 is TGTGCCAGCAGTCCACAGGGATTGTACACAGATACGCAGTATTTT. As protein: CASSPQGLYTDTQYF. The variable domain in full, with the rest retrieved from reference TRBV7-2 and TRBJ2-3, is GAGVSQSPSNKVTEKGKDVELRCDPISGHTALYWYRQSLGQGLEFLIYFQGNSAPDKSGLPSDRFSAERTGGSVSTLTIQRTQQEDSAVYLCASSPQGLYTDTQYFGPGTRLTVL.

This clonotype was observed a handful of times. This chain uses TRBV9 with TRBJ2-3; no reliable D call. The CDR3 has 16 amino acids. V dropped 0 bases and J dropped 1 base, with 12 bases sitting between them. The V gene's germline CDR1 is SGDLS and CDR2 YYNGEE. The CDR3 region is CASSVGVALGTDTQYF. For the CDR3, the DNA is TGTGCCAGCAGCGTAGGGGTAGCTTTAGGCACAGATACGCAGTATTTT.

A few counts support this clonotype. The V and J genes are TRBV10-3 and TRBJ2-7, with 10 positions matching TRBD2. The ends lost 0 bases at V and 2 bases at J; junction bases unmatched: 10. CDR3 length equals 18 residues. Germline V gene sequence: CDR1 ENHRY, CDR2 SYGVKD. The CDR3 DNA reads TGTGCCATCAGTGAGTCGTTGGCTAGCGGGGGATCTGCCTACGAGCAGTACTTC. The encoded protein is CAISESLASGGSAYEQYF.

This clonotype was counted many times. In nucleotides, the CDR3 is TGTGCCAGCAGCTACTCTGGGACAGTTAACACCGGGGAGCTGTTTTTT. Its protein product is CASSYSGTVNTGELFF. This chain connects TRBV7-3 to TRBJ2-2; 7 bases agree with TRBD1. V lost 4 bases, J lost 2 bases, and 7 bases stayed unmatched. CDR3 length: 16 residues. The germline CDR1 and CDR2 sequences are SGHTA and FQGTGA.

This clonotype was observed at least ten times. J is TRBJ2-2 and V is TRBV7-9, with 8 nucleotides matching TRBD1. After removal of 6 bases from V and 7 bases from J, the junction contained 7 bases not matched to a gene. This CDR3 region has 14 residues. Germline V lookup: CDR1 SEHNR, CDR2 FQNEAQ (reference sequence). CDR3 nucleotides: TGTGCCAGCAGTCCCCGACAGGGGAACGGGGAGCTGTTTTTT. Protein sequence: CASSPRQGNGELFF. Variable domain in full (rest from reference TRBV7-9 and TRBJ2-2): DTGVSQNPRHKITKRGQNVTFRCDPISEHNRLYWYRQTLGQGPEFLTYFQNEAQLEKSRLLSDRFSAERPKGSFSTLEIQRTEQGDSAMYLCASSPRQGNGELFFGEGSRLTVL.

This clonotype was detected a few times. V is TRBV6-8 and J is TRBJ2-1; TRBD1 might be the D (6 bases). CDR1 is MNHGY, CDR2 SAAAGT, per germline. V lost 5 bases to trimming and J lost 4 bases, with 15 bases between them. This CDR3 has 15 residues. The DNA for the CDR3 is TGTGCCAGCAGTCCCGGGACATTTATTTACAATGAGCAGTTCTTC. Protein sequence: CASSPGTFIYNEQFF.

This clonotype was seen more than once but under ten times. This chain links TRBV28 with TRBJ2-1; 7 nucleotides agree with TRBD1. Trimming took 7 bases from V and 15 from J; bases not matched to a gene: 15. This CDR3 region has 13 residues. Germline V lookup: CDR1 MDHEN, CDR2 SYDVKM. CDR3 DNA: TGTGCCAGCAACCCCTTCCGGGACAGCTTAGGGTTCTTC. Residues: CASNPFRDSLGFF.

The chain uses TRBV4-2 and TRBJ1-5; a possible D gene is TRBD1 (5 bases). V lost 7 bases and J lost 4, with 11 bases in between. Germline V gene lookup returns CDR1 LGHNA and CDR2 YNFKEQ. The CDR3 totals 13 residues. This chain's CDR3 is CASISGVNQPQHF. In DNA, the CDR3 is TGTGCCAGCATTTCGGGGGTTAATCAGCCCCAGCATTTT.

The chain joins TRBV10-3 to TRBJ2-1; 7 bases map to TRBD2. CDR1 and CDR2 from the germline V gene are ENHRY and SYGVKD. The CDR3 totals 14 residues. The V gene end was trimmed by 0 bases and the J gene end by 6 bases; junction bases not matched to a gene: 2. CDR3 coding DNA: TGTGCCATCAGTGAGTCGGGAGGGTTCAATGAGCAGTTCTTC. Its protein is CAISESGGFNEQFF.

About this clonotype: A clone one base away is much larger, so this may be a read error. The DNA of the CDR3 is TGTGCCAACAGTTTCCCCCCGACAGGGCACACTGAAGCTTTCTTT. It translates to CANSFPPTGHTEAFF. The V and J genes are TRBV12-3 or TRBV12-4 and TRBJ1-1, with 7 bases lining up with TRBD1. This CDR3 is built from 15 residues.

The gene calls are TRBV6-2 or TRBV6-3 and TRBJ2-7; 7 nucleotides align to TRBD1. This CDR3 spans 15 amino acids. Germline V gives CDR1 MNHEY, CDR2 SVGEGT. V was pared by 4 bases and J by 6 bases, with 12 bases of the junction left unmatched. The CDR3 loop is CASSSTMDRFGEQYV. Written as DNA, the CDR3 is TGTGCCAGCAGTTCCACGATGGACAGGTTTGGCGAGCAGTACGTC.

This rearrangement joins TRBV5-8 to TRBJ2-7; D is unresolved. The CDR3 consists of 14 residues. Germline CDR1 and CDR2: SGHTS and YDEGEE. Trimming pared 0 bases from V and 7 bases from J, leaving 14 bases between. In DNA form, the CDR3 reads TGTGCCAGCAGCTTGGACACGACGGCGAGGGAGCAGTACTTC. Encoded protein: CASSLDTTAREQYF. Using reference TRBV5-8 and TRBJ2-7 for the parts outside the CDR3, the full variable domain is EAGVTQSPTHLIKTRGQQATLRCSPISGHTSVYWYQQALGLGLQFLLWYDEGEERNRGNFPPRFSGRQFPNYSSELNVNALELEDSALYLCASSLDTTAREQYFGPGTRLTVT.

The chain uses TRBV7-9 and TRBJ2-3, with D maybe TRBD1 (5 bases). This CDR3 contains 15 residues. Germline CDR1 SEHNR, CDR2 FQNEAQ (reference sequence). V lost 5 bases and J lost 0, with 12 bases in between. The CDR3 loop reads CASSRGPKSTDTQYF. For the CDR3, the DNA is TGTGCCAGCAGCAGGGGTCCTAAGAGCACAGATACGCAGTATTTT.

Many counts were recorded for this clonotype. The V and J genes are TRBV4-3 and TRBJ2-3; TRBD2 agrees at 12 bases. V lost 0 bases to trimming and J lost 4 bases; unmatched junction nucleotides: 2. The CDR3 contains 16 residues. Germline CDR1 reads LGHNA; CDR2 reads YSLEER. The CDR3 spells CASSQDLAGGPDTQYF. DNA of the CDR3: TGCGCCAGCAGCCAAGATCTAGCGGGGGGGCCAGATACGCAGTATTTT.

In this sample, this clonotype turned up a few times. V is TRBV6-5 and J is TRBJ2-7; D is tentatively TRBD1 or TRBD2 (6 bases each). The CDR3 loop spans 14 amino acids. Germline CDR1 reads MNHEY; CDR2 reads SVGAGI. The ends were cut back, 8 bases at V and 3 bases at J, with 17 bases in the middle. CDR3 nucleotide sequence: TGTGCCAGCTCAGCTAGGGGGGCCCGCTACGAGCAGTACTTC. It encodes CASSARGARYEQYF.

This clonotype was seen a single time. The chain joins TRBV3-1 to TRBJ2-5, with TRBD2 matching over 7 bases. This CDR3 region has 16 residues. Germline V gives CDR1 LGHDT, CDR2 YNNKEL (reference sequence). The J segment lost 5 bases and the V segment lost 1 base, leaving 10 bases of the junction unmatched. The CDR3 DNA follows: TGTGCCAGCAGCCAAGGGGGAGGGGCCTCCCCCGAGACCCAGTACTTC. Translated: CASSQGGGASPETQYF.

Comments on this clonotype: An end of the junction differs from the germline gene, which may be a read error. CDR3 sequence: CASSAAGTMNTEASF. The CDR3 DNA follows: TGTGCCAGCAGCGCAGCCGGGACAATGAACACTGAAGCTTCCTTT. The chain is built from TRBV7-2 and TRBJ1-1; TRBD1 is a possible D gene (6 bases). Germline V gene data show CDR1 as SGHTA and CDR2 as FQGNSA. The CDR3 runs to 15 residues.